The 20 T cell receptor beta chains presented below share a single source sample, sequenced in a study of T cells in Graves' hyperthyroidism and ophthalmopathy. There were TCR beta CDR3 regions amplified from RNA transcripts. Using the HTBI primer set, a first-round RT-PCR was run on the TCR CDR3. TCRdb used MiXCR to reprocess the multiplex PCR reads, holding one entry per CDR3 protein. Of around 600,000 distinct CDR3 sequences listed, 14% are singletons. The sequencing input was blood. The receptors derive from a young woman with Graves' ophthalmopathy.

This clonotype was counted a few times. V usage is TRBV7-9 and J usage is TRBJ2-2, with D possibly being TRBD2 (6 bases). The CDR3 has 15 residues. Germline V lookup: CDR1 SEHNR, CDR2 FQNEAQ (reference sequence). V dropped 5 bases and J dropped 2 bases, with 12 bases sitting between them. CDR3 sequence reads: CASSQGTFNTGELFF. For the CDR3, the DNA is TGTGCCAGCAGCCAAGGGACTTTCAACACCGGGGAGCTGTTTTTT.

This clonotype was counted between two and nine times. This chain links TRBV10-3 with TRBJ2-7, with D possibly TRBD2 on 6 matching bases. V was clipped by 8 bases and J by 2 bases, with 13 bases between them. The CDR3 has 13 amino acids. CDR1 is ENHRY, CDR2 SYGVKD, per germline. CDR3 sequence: CAISPAGPYEQYF. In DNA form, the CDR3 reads TGTGCCATCTCCCCAGCGGGTCCCTACGAGCAGTACTTC.

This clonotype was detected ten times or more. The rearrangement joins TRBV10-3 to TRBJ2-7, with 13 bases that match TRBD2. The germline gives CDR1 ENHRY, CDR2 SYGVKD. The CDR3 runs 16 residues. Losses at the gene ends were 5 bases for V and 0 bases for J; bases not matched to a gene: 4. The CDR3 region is CAISSTSGGSSYEQYF. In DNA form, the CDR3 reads TGTGCCATCAGTTCGACTAGCGGGGGGAGCTCCTACGAGCAGTACTTC.

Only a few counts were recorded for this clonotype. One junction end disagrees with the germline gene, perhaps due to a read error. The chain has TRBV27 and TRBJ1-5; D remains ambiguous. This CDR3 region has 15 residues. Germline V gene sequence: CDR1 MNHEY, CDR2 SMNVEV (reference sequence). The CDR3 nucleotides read TGTGCCAACAGTTTATCCCGTGGTTTTGGACAGCCCCAGCATTTT. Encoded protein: CANSLSRGFGQPQHF.

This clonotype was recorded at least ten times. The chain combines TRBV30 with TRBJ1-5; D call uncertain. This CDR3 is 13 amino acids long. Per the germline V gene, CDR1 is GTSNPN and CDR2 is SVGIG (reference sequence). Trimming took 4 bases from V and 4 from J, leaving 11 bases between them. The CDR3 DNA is TGTGCCTGGACCCGGGGAGGGAATCAGCCCCAGCATTTT. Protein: CAWTRGGNQPQHF.

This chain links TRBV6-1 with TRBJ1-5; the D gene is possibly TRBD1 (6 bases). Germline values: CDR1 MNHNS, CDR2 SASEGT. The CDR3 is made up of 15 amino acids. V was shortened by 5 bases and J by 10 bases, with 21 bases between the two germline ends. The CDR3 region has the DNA TGTGCCAGCAGTCCTTCCGCGGGGGGCCTACTTCCCCAGCATTTT. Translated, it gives CASSPSAGGLLPQHF.

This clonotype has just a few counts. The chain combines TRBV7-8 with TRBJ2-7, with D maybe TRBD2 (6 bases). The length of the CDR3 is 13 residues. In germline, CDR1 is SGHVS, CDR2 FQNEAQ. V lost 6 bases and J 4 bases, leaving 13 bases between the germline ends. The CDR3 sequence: CASRLGLLYEQYF. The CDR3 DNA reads TGTGCCAGCAGGCTGGGACTGCTTTACGAGCAGTACTTC.

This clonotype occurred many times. CDR3 sequence reads: CASSLEALRDSSYEQYF. CDR3 bases: TGTGCCAGCAGCTTAGAGGCCCTCCGGGACAGCTCCTACGAGCAGTACTTC. This chain joins TRBV7-2 and TRBJ2-7; TRBD1 agrees at 7 bases. Trimming cost V 1 base and J 0 bases; bases outside gene matches: 9. This CDR3 has 17 residues. The V gene's germline CDR1 is SGHTA and CDR2 FQGNSA.

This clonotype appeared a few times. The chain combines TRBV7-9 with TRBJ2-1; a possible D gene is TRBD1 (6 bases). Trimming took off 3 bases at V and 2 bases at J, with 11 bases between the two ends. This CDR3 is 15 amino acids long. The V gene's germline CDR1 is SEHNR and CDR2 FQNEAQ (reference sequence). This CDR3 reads CASSFVTGPYNEQFF. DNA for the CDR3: TGTGCCAGCAGCTTCGTTACAGGGCCCTACAATGAGCAGTTCTTC.

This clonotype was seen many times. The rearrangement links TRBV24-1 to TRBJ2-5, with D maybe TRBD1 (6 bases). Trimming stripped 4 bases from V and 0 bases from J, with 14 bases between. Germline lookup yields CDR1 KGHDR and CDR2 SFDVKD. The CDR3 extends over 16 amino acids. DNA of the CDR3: TGTGCCACCAGTGACCCCCCAACAGGGTACCAAGAGACCCAGTACTTC. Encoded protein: CATSDPPTGYQETQYF.

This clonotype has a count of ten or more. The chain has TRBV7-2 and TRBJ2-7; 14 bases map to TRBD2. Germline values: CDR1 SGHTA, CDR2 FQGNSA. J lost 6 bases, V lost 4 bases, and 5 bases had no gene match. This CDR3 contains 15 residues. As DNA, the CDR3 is TGTGCCAGCAGCTCCCGTGGACTAGCGGGAGGCGAGCAGTACTTC. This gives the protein CASSSRGLAGGEQYF.

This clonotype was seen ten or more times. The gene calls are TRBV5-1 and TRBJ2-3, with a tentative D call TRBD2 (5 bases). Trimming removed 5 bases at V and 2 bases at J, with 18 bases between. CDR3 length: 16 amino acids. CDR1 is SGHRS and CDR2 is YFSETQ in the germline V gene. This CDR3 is CASRPGLPKNTDTQYF. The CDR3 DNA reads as TGCGCCAGCAGACCCGGACTCCCAAAAAACACAGATACGCAGTATTTT.

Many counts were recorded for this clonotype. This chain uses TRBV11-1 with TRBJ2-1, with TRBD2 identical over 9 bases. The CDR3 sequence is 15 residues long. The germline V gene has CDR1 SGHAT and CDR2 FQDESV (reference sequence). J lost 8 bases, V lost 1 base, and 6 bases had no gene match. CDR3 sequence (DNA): TGTGCCAGCAGCTTAGGTAGCGGGAGAACCCATGAGCAGTTCTTC. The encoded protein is CASSLGSGRTHEQFF.

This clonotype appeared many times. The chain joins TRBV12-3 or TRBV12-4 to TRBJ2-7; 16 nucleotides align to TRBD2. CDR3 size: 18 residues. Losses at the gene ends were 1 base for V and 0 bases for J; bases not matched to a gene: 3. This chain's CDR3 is CASSLGGTSGRDSYEQYF. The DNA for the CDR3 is TGTGCCAGCAGTTTAGGGGGGACTAGCGGGAGGGACTCCTACGAGCAGTACTTC.

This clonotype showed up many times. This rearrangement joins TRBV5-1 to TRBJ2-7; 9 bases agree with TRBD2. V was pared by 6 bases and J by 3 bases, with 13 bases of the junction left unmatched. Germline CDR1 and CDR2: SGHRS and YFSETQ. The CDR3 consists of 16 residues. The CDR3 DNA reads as TGCGCCAGCACCCTGGGACTAGCCCAGGGCTACTACGAGCAGTACTTC. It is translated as CASTLGLAQGYYEQYF. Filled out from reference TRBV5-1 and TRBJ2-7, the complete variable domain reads KAGVTQTPRYLIKTRGQQVTLSCSPISGHRSVSWYQQTPGQGLQFLFEYFSETQRNKGNFPGRFSGRQFSNSRSEMNVSTLELGDSALYLCASTLGLAQGYYEQYFGPGTRLTVT.

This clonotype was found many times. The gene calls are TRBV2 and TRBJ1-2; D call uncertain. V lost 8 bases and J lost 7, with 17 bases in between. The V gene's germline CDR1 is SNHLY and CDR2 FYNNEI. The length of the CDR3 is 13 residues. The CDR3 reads CASRPQGFVGYTF. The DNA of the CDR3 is TGTGCCAGCCGCCCCCAAGGGTTTGTTGGCTACACCTTC.

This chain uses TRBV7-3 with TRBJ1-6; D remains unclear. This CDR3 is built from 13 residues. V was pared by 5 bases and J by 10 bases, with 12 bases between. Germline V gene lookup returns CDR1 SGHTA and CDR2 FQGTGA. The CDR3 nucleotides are TGTGCCAGCAGCATTCAGGTTGAATCACCCCTCCACTTT. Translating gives CASSIQVESPLHF.

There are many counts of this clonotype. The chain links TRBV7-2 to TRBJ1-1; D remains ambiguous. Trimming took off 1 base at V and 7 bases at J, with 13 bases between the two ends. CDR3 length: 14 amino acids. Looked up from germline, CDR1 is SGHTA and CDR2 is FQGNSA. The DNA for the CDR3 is TGTGCCAGCAGCTTAGTGGGCAGCTACCTTGAAGCTTTCTTT. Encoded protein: CASSLVGSYLEAFF.

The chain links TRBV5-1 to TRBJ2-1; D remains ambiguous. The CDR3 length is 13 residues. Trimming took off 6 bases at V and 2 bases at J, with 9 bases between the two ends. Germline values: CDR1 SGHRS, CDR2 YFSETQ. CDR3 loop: CASKRAAYNEQFF. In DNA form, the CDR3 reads TGCGCCAGCAAGCGAGCTGCCTACAATGAGCAGTTCTTC. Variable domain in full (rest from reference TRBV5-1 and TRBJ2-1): KAGVTQTPRYLIKTRGQQVTLSCSPISGHRSVSWYQQTPGQGLQFLFEYFSETQRNKGNFPGRFSGRQFSNSRSEMNVSTLELGDSALYLCASKRAAYNEQFFGPGTRLTVL.

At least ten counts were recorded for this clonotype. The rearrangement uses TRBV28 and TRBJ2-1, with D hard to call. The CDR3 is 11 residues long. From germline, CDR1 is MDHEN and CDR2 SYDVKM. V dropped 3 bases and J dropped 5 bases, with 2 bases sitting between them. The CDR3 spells CASSFHNEQFF. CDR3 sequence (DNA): TGTGCCAGCAGTTTCCACAATGAGCAGTTCTTC.